The rows below give T cell receptor beta chains drawn from one sample of a study of monozygotic twins with inflammatory bowel disease. TCRdb re-called the 5' RACE reads and catalogs CDR3 proteins one per entry, DNA excluded. The specimen's table records about 420,000 distinct CDR3 sequences. The specimen was blood. The receptors derive from a human donor with ulcerative colitis or Crohn's disease, or a healthy co-twin of an affected twin (not recorded which). CDR3s include the opening cysteine and the closing phenylalanine or tryptophan.

v_call: TRBV27
j_call: TRBJ1-2
cdr3_aa: CASSLGARYGYTF

v_call: TRBV30
j_call: TRBJ2-5
cdr3_aa: CAWSWGLMQETQYF

v_call: TRBV29-1
j_call: TRBJ2-1
cdr3_aa: CSVEDFDGTSGTSSYNEQFF

v_call: TRBV4-2
j_call: TRBJ1-2
cdr3_aa: CASSQGRDTYGYTF

v_call: TRBV12-3/TRBV12-4
j_call: TRBJ2-3
cdr3_aa: CASSLSAGGPQYF

v_call: TRBV6-1
j_call: TRBJ2-2
cdr3_aa: CATQQGLGSTGELFF

v_call: TRBV7-9
j_call: TRBJ2-3
cdr3_aa: CASSLAGGPSVDTQYF

v_call: TRBV24-1
j_call: TRBJ1-4
cdr3_aa: CATSDATGGSPTTNEKLFF

v_call: TRBV20-1
j_call: TRBJ2-2
cdr3_aa: CSARLAGRITGELFF

v_call: TRBV5-4
j_call: TRBJ2-1
cdr3_aa: CASSPTSGSSYNEQFF

v_call: TRBV28
j_call: TRBJ2-7
cdr3_aa: CASTPWGQSPNEQYF

v_call: TRBV25-1
j_call: TRBJ2-5
cdr3_aa: CASTQQGLQETQYF

v_call: TRBV3-1
j_call: TRBJ2-5
cdr3_aa: CASSQSEYGLETQYF

v_call: TRBV7-9
j_call: TRBJ2-5
cdr3_aa: CASSVLLAVDQETQYF